Detailed here is one TCR beta chain. The antigen is unknown. This sample is part of a study of a mutant IDH1 vaccine in newly diagnosed glioma. Study-level information: Patients got their first vaccination 4-6 weeks after radiotherapy alone, or with temozolomide cycles. Treated patients, 62.5% male and about 38% female, averaged roughly 40 years of age. Most patients had radiochemotherapy with temozolomide before enrollment; others had one alone. Study outcomes and limitations: Vaccine-induced immune responses were detected in roughly 93% of patients.

The CDR3 length is 15 residues. CDR1 SGHNT and CDR2 YYREEE come from the germline V gene (reference sequence). V was clipped by 3 bases and J by 4 bases; unmatched bases: 3. Specified time point: week 23, last vaccination. Vaccinated patients received 300 ug of mutant IDH1 20-mer peptide per dose, with topical imiquimod. Profiled with immunoSEQ multiplex PCR; TCRdb holds only in-frame clones, not every one. The sample has around 80,000 clones; approximately 85% are singletons. The chain joins TRBV5-4 to TRBJ2-2; TRBD1 matches 10 bases. The sample consisted of PBMCs, taken from a glioma patient whose treatment included an IDH1 peptide vaccine. This clonotype was sampled from a woman aged 45-59 years with glioma. The CDR3: CASSSGTGATGELFF. Written as DNA, the CDR3 is TGTGCCAGCAGCTCCGGGACAGGGGCCACCGGGGAGCTGTTTTTT.